This entry lists 2 T cell receptor beta chains sequenced from one sample in a study of Ad26.COV2.S vaccination and SARS-CoV-2 variants. Generated by immunoSEQ multiplex PCR, the TCRdb table keeps only in-frame clones and is missing some. Of fewer than 800,000 clones listed, 80% to 90% were seen once; the top ten hold about 1.5%. Regarding treatment: around 19 received Ad26.COV2.S at low or high dose, single or two shots; about 5 received placebo; per-sample allocation not given. Specimens were obtained on day 63 following the first vaccine or placebo injection. Sequencing was performed on peripheral blood, taken in a trial of Ad26.COV2.S vaccine versus placebo. The source is a person aged 18-60 years who received the Ad26.COV2.S COVID-19 vaccine or a placebo.

This chain uses TRBV29-1 with TRBJ1-1; D remains unclear. This CDR3 contains 13 residues. V dropped 2 bases and J dropped 6 bases, with 13 bases sitting between them. The V gene's germline CDR1 is SQVTM and CDR2 ANQGSEA. DNA of the CDR3: TGCAGCGTTGAAACCGGTTATAGCGCTGAAGCTTTCTTT. Its translation is CSVETGYSAEAFF.

As to this clone: Other DNA sequences from this sample encode an identical CDR3 as well. The genes are TRBV12-3 or TRBV12-4 and TRBJ2-3; D is ambiguous. Trimming pared 3 bases from V and 3 bases from J, leaving 4 bases between. The CDR3 is 12 residues long. CDR3 region: CASSFSTDTQYF. CDR3 in DNA: TGTGCCAGCAGTTTTTCAACAGATACGCAGTATTTT.